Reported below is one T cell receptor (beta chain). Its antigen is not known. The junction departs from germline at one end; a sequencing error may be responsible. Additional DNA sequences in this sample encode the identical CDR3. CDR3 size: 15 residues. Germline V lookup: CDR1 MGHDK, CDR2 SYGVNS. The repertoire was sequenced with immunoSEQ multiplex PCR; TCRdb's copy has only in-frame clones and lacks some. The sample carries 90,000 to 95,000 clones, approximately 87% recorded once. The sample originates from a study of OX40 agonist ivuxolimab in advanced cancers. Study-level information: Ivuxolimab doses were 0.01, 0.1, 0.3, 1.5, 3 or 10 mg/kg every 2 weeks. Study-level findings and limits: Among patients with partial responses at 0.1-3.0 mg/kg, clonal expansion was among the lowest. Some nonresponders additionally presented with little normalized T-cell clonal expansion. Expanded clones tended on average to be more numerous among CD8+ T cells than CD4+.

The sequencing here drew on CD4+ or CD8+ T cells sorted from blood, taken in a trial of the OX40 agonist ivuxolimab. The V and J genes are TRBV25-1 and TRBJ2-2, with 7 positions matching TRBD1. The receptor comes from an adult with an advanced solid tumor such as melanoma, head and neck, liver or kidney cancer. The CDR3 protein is CASMAAGGYTGELFF. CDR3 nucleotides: TGTGCCAGCATGGCGGCAGGGGGTTACACCGGAGAGCTGTTTTTT.